This TCR beta chain was captured in a study of regulatory T cells in long-lasting Graves disease. Study-level points and caveats: Among samples with persistent disease, TRBV28, TRBJ1-2 and TRBJ2-5 were favored. Rather than thyroid tissue, only peripheral blood underwent study.

As to time point: persistent/refractory GD, antithyroid drugs over 5 years with positive TRAb. Construction of the TCR library relied on RNA isolated from PBMCs. Combining iRepertoire HTBI primers with Arm-PCR of CDR3 regions, the authors built TCR beta libraries. One entry per CDR3 protein results from TCRdb running MiXCR on the multiplex PCR reads. Of hundreds of thousands of distinct CDR3 sequences listed, about 20% are singletons. This clonotype occurred many times. The antigen remains undetermined. Germline V lookup: CDR1 SGHTA, CDR2 FQGNSA. The V and J ends lost 0 bases and 2 bases respectively, with 16 bases between them. The CDR3 loop spans 17 amino acids.

V is TRBV7-2 and J is TRBJ1-1; tentative D call: TRBD1 (6 bases). The source was peripheral blood mononuclear cells (PBMCs), collected when the disease was refractory, from a patient treated with antithyroid drugs. This sequence originates from a female donor with Graves disease. The CDR3 sequence is CASSLALGRGINTEAFF. The DNA of the CDR3 is TGTGCCAGCAGCTTAGCGCTAGGAAGGGGGATCAACACTGAAGCTTTCTTT.